This TCR beta chain was recorded in a study of beta chain features in type 1 diabetes. This clone has a handful of counts. The antigen remains unidentified. The CDR3 contains 13 residues. V gave up 7 bases and J gave up 4 bases; unmatched junction bases: 9. CDR1 and CDR2 from the germline V gene are SQVTM and ANQGSEA. Expressed TCRB transcripts were sequenced because the entire RNA isolate underwent reverse transcription. The repertoire was sequenced with immunoSEQ multiplex PCR; TCRdb's copy has only in-frame clones and lacks some. The sample lists around 400,000 clones; around 13% were seen once. Study-wide results and limits: The naive, central memory and Treg TCRB repertoires showed an apparent similarity that was greater among patients than among healthy donors. Moderately but significantly shorter TCRB CDR3s were found in Type 1 diabetes patients in all four CD4+ subsets.

The gene calls are TRBV29-1 and TRBJ1-1, with 7 bases matching TRBD1. The sequence came from a man younger than 30 in good health. The source material was naive CD4+ T cells from blood. The CDR3 nucleotides are TGCAGCGCCGACAGGGCCGGGGCCACTGAAGCTTTCTTT. Protein sequence: CSADRAGATEAFF.